This entry describes one T cell receptor (beta chain). Deletions cut 5 bases from V and 2 bases from J, with 10 bases between. Germline V gene data show CDR1 as SGHRS and CDR2 as YFSETQ. The CDR3 has 13 residues. The sample is drawn from a study of blood T cell repertoires in COVID-19. Whole-study context: The origin of the acute and convalescent COVID-19 samples was the United States, Italy and Spain. In each case, the material was cDNA or gDNA derived from T cells, B-cell-depleted T cells, or PBMCs.

Original methodology: For nucleated cells, counts were estimated from reference gene primer amplification. TCRdb keeps only in-frame clones here, not all; method: immunoSEQ multiplex PCR. That table furnishes V, J and clone size, whereas the DNA furnished D and trimming. This table has some 130,000 clones, more than 85% appearing once. The receptor was isolated from a man aged 50-60 years with active or convalescent COVID-19. Sequenced: peripheral blood. The gene calls are TRBV5-1 and TRBJ1-1, with D possibly being TRBD1 (5 bases). The CDR3 region is CASSRDSNTEAFF. In DNA form, the CDR3 reads TGCGCCAGCAGTCGCGACAGTAACACTGAAGCTTTCTTT.